The present T cell receptor beta chain was sequenced within a study of cytomegalovirus exposure and HLA in healthy donors (dated by TCRdb to about 2017). Study-level background: In an earlier analysis of about 560 of the donors, 250 to 350 Gb of sequence data and some 120 million unique TCR beta sequences from roughly 180 million T cells were reported. Roughly 290 gigabases of sequencing data and around 90 million unique TCR sequences made up an early release that covered approximately 620 HLA-typed donors. The genetic ancestry cluster associated with self-reported Caucasian donors included roughly 84% of the 350 to 500 genotyped donors. The study aimed to test whether cataloging public T cell receptors could reveal signatures of past pathogen exposure. The study used immunosequencing to profile the T cell repertoires of 670 or so subjects and linked those repertoires to cytomegalovirus serostatus. A separate validation cohort of over a hundred different subjects was used in addition to the 666-subject first cohort. The study combined high-throughput TCR immunosequencing, statistical association of individual TCRs with disease status, and machine learning to predict cytomegalovirus infection status. A later analysis re-analyzed previously published TCR beta repertoires from roughly 600 donors and added high-resolution HLA genotyping to study TCR occurrence patterns. In the later analysis, no new phenotypic data were used to find candidate immune exposures; instead, reliance was placed on TCR beta sequences and their occurrence across donors. To decide whether each TCR beta V gene segment behaved as functional or pseudogenic, an earlier analysis of fewer than 750 of the donors relied on high-throughput TCR beta sequencing. Donor age, sex, ethnicity and CMV serostatus were compiled together with the repertoire data. A later genetic analysis took genome-wide SNP genotypes for about 55% of the 666 donors and used that subset as a discovery cohort. Every repertoire in the discovery cohort had been generated on one and the same sequencing platform. Both class I and class II loci were covered by HLA typing, at four-digit resolution. The number of donors typed differed by locus, with 629-630 for A, B, C, DRB1 and DQB1, more than 500 for DQA1, 600 to 610 for DPA1, and 472 for DPB1. Because of strong linkage in the cohort, roughly five DR-DQ haplotypes were treated as single units for association and clustering. On average, roughly 250,000 unique TCR beta nucleotide sequences were sequenced per donor among roughly 430 genotyped donors of the cohort, with roughly 19% of those sequences being non-productive.

This clone was detected only a few times. Its antigen remains unidentified. Per-nucleotide qualities are absent, and no much larger clonotype sits a single base away. Broader findings and caveats from the paper: In this cohort, only TCR beta chains were sequenced, and detectable features were limited by the absence of alpha or paired-chain data. A later analysis associated about 18,000 TCR beta sequences with specific HLA alleles at a false discovery rate of 0.05. According to a later analysis, TCR association rates differed among HLA loci, with DRB1 alleles showing the most associated TCRs and HLA-C alleles showing the fewest. While some public TCRs were present in many individuals, most TCR sequences turned up only very rarely across donors. In a later analysis, most CMV-associated TCR beta chains were found to appear HLA-restricted, with HLA associations seemingly driven largely by CMV exposure. The earlier analysis of nearly 600 of the donors excluded 15 to 20 rarely observed V segments, including chromosome 9 orphons, because counts were too low. The 87-base-pair reads could not distinguish some IMGT-functional V segments, including TRBV6-2 and TRBV6-3, so those segments were excluded. Compared with equally common non-associated chains, HLA-associated TCR beta chains in a later analysis were more clonally expanded and had lower generation probabilities. For the cohort, immune exposure information was limited to CMV serostatus. A total of fewer than 200 TCR beta chains were listed by the study as associated with cytomegalovirus. Three of the identified cytomegalovirus-associated TCR beta chains were confirmed in vitro to be specific for cytomegalovirus antigens. A further reported finding was that TCR beta sequences accurately predicted the HLA-A and HLA-B alleles for most subjects in the first cohort. An association between a missense DCLRE1C variant and V-gene and J-gene trimming of TCR beta chains was found in a later genetic analysis and replicated in an independent cohort. It was suggested by the authors that the approach could potentially be generalized to other disease states and immunological phenotypes. In a later analysis, several top co-occurrence clusters were reported to appear linked to parvovirus B19, influenza, CMV and Epstein-Barr virus. When HLA alleles, especially DR and DQ, strongly co-occurred, attributing TCR associations to individual alleles was difficult. An earlier analysis of approximately 590 of the donors showed that most TCR beta V segments appeared in productive rearrangements either about 87% or about 30% of the time, which broadly matched IMGT annotations. A cluster of highly shared sequence variants was judged likely to be a technical artifact of the sequencing pipeline. The classifier was reported to diagnose cytomegalovirus status with high specificity and sensitivity in both the original cohort and the validation cohort. Because HLA typing was unavailable for some donors at each locus, only the typed subset was used in association tests. Correlated functional status among segregating V segments might reflect linkage disequilibrium, but an unknown experimental factor could not be ruled out. A later genetic analysis reported fewer N-insertions in productive TCRs among donors in an Asian-associated ancestry cluster than the approximately 700-donor mean. Roughly uniform sequencing depth across donors was assumed in presence/absence analyses, although this assumption may not hold.

The CDR3, cysteine through phenylalanine, is 14 amino acids long. Of the read, only the CDR3 DNA is kept; its 42 bases are in frame from base 1. CDR1 and CDR2 are read off the germline V gene as SGHDT and YYEEEE. The trim is 0 bases for V and 4 bases for J, with a gap of 8 bases between the germline ends. Libraries were prepared through the immunoSEQ multiplex PCR assay. For the multiplex PCR, a mixture combining 60 forward primers for TCR Vbeta segments and 13 reverse primers for TCR Jbeta segments was used. The CDR3 region of rearranged TCR beta genes was amplified from genomic DNA with a multiplex PCR assay. On the Illumina HiSeq System, the amplified TCR beta libraries were sequenced as 87-base-pair reads. For the original study's pipeline: A later analysis counted about 80 million unique TCR beta chains across the 650 to 700 repertoires, and around 9.9 million of these chains were shared by at least two donors. A nearest-neighbor algorithm error-corrected the raw reads and collapsed the reads into unique sequences, merging closely related sequences to remove PCR and sequencing errors. V, D and J gene segments were assigned by aligning CDR3 sequences to IMGT reference sequences. Each retained sequence needed at least a six-nucleotide match to both a V gene segment and a J gene segment. Rearrangements were called productive when the CDR3 lacked stop codons and stayed in frame with V and J; all others were non-productive. Following IMGT convention, CDR3 was defined as the stretch from the second conserved V-encoded cysteine up to the conserved J-encoded phenylalanine. In an earlier analysis of around 540 of the donors, sequences lacking an unambiguous match to a single V gene segment were excluded. In an earlier analysis of several hundred of the donors, V segments were called functional above 56.7% productive rearrangements and were called segregating when the between-donor standard deviation exceeded 5%. A statistical classification framework was developed to diagnose cytomegalovirus status using the catalog of TCR beta chain sequences. A later analysis assigned V and J genes by comparing TCR nucleotide sequences with IMGT/GENE-DB human TR gene sequences. The TCRdist pipeline was used in a later analysis to assign CDR3 sequences and most-parsimonious VDJ recombination scenarios. In a later analysis, every TCR beta chain was defined by the combination of its CDR3 amino acid sequence and its V-gene family, and reads without a unique V-gene family were dropped. A later analysis removed 592 highly shared, low-generation-probability nucleotide sequences to deal with suspected cross-contamination and a sequencing artifact. For each public chain, a later analysis derived a clonal expansion index from normalized ranks of inferred template counts within each repertoire. Generation probabilities in a later analysis came from a VDJ recombination model fitted to out-of-frame rearrangements, and those results were checked against IGoR. Hypergeometric tests were used in a later analysis to score TCR-TCR, TCR-HLA and TCR-CMV co-occurrence, with a repertoire-size bias correction applied to the TCR pairs. False discovery rates were estimated in a later analysis by permuting HLA or CMV assignments 20 times. In a later analysis, co-occurring TCRs were grouped using DBSCAN, with TCRdist sequence similarity added in when clustering inside HLA-allele-positive subsets. Repertoires with fewer than 30,000 or more than 120,000 public chains were left out of co-occurrence clustering, as were several repertoires with anomalous nucleotide sharing. TCRdb limited this immuneACCESS table to in-frame rearrangements with V and J called. A share of clones is missing; checked studies link under half to unresolved V genes, and the rest is unexplained. For V, J and clone size, that table is used; D and trimming come from the DNA. This sample gives about 99,000 clones in total; around 76% of them show up just once. The biggest ten clones account for 10% to 13% of the sample.

In total, 600 or so healthy bone marrow donors made up the cohort. Cohort members were all nominally healthy when sampled, although unrecorded immune exposures were likely present. The donor was CMV seropositive and was included in the group of 270 or so seropositive cohort members. A peripheral blood sample was collected from each donor, and TCR beta sequencing was performed on peripheral blood mononuclear cells. The Qiagen DNeasy Blood Extraction Kit was used to extract genomic DNA from the blood cell samples. This receptor chain uses TRBV5-6 and TRBJ2-1, with no D gene named confidently. The receptor was derived from a woman between 18 and 30 years old in good health and CMV-seropositive. Sequences were obtained from PBMCs. The CDR3 protein sequence reads: CASSLGQLYNEQFF. The DNA reads as follows: TGTGCCAGCAGCTTGGGTCAGTTATACAATGAGCAGTTCTTC.